The subject of this entry is one T cell receptor (beta chain). This sample is drawn from a study of blood T cell repertoires in COVID-19. Study in general: The United States, Italy and Spain provided the acute and convalescent COVID-19 samples. PBMCs, B-cell-depleted T cells, or T cells provided the cDNA or gDNA that made up the material.

The data were produced by immunoSEQ multiplex PCR, yet TCRdb's version contains in-frame clones alone and is incomplete. The sample lists about 180,000 clones; roughly nine tenths were seen once. This CDR3 spans 16 amino acids. Trimming took 4 bases from V and 4 from J; bases not matched to a gene: 8. Germline assignment: CDR1 LGHDT and CDR2 YNNKEL (reference sequence). The source material was peripheral blood. This sequence originates from a man aged 65 to 85 with active or convalescent COVID-19. The rearrangement links TRBV3-1 (or the pseudogene TRBV3-2) to TRBJ2-7, with 12 bases fitting TRBD1. The CDR3 reads CASSPPRDRGRYEQYF. The DNA of the CDR3 is TGTGCCAGCAGCCCCCCGCGGGACAGGGGGCGGTACGAGCAGTACTTC.